Following are 3 T cell receptor beta chains from one sample sequenced in a study of T cell responses to AZD1222 COVID-19 vaccine. Clones were sequenced by immunoSEQ multiplex PCR, and TCRdb holds only the in-frame ones, with some missing. Of 100,000 to 150,000 clones in the sample, more than 70% were seen once. The material was peripheral blood, obtained on day 0 of AZD1222 vaccination. These receptor sequences come from an adult in good health.

Only one count was recorded for this clone. V is TRBV7-3 and J is TRBJ1-1; 9 bases map to TRBD1. V trimming: 5 bases; J trimming: 10 bases; junction bases outside the gene matches: 8. The CDR3 has 13 residues. The V gene's germline CDR1 is SGHTA and CDR2 FQGTGA. The CDR3 DNA follows: TGTGCCAGCAGCACCCGACAGGGGGTAGGAGCTTTCTTT. This sequence encodes CASSTRQGVGAFF.

J is TRBJ1-1 and V is TRBV5-1; D possibly corresponds to TRBD1 (5 bases). V was pared by 1 base and J by 3 bases, with 13 bases between. CDR3 size: 15 residues. Looked up from germline, CDR1 is SGHRS and CDR2 is YFSETQ. The CDR3 loop is CASSLMGGADTEAFF. In DNA form, the CDR3 reads TGCGCCAGCAGCTTGATGGGGGGAGCTGACACTGAAGCTTTCTTT.

This clone was picked up one time. This chain joins TRBV12-5 and TRBJ1-2, with D maybe TRBD1 (5 bases). The CDR3 runs to 16 residues. Germline-derived CDR1 and CDR2 are LGHNT and FRNRAP. V was pared by 1 base and J by 1 base, with 13 bases between. This CDR3 reads CASGLAGTYINYGYTF. For the CDR3, the DNA is TGTGCTAGTGGTTTGGCCGGGACGTACATTAACTATGGCTACACCTTC. Combining the CDR3 with reference TRBV12-5 and TRBJ1-2 gives the whole variable domain DARVTQTPRHKVTEMGQEVTMRCQPILGHNTVFWYRQTMMQGLELLAYFRNRAPLDDSGMPKDRFSAEMPDATLATLKIQPSEPRDSAVYFCASGLAGTYINYGYTFGSGTRLTVV.